This record covers a single T cell receptor (beta chain). The record originates from a study of CD8 T cells in ankylosing spondylitis. Each CDR3 protein is one row after TCRdb ran MiXCR on the 5' RACE reads. The table records a few hundred thousand distinct CDR3 sequences, 20% of them present only once. The CDR3 contains 12 residues. Germline V lookup: CDR1 MNHNS, CDR2 SASEGT. The V segment lost 5 bases and the J segment 7 bases; nucleotides outside the gene matches: 2. This clonotype was obtained from a male donor with ankylosing spondylitis or in good health (not recorded which). The gene calls are TRBV6-1 and TRBJ1-5; 7 bases align to TRBD1. Sample: blood, either unsorted or a sorted T cell fraction (not recorded which). The CDR3: CASSPTGQPQHF. The CDR3 coding sequence is TGTGCCAGCAGTCCGACAGGGCAGCCCCAGCATTTT.